These T cell receptor beta chains were read from a single sample in a study of metastatic and nonmetastatic thyroid tumors. TCRdb re-analyzed the PCR reads through MiXCR. The table has about 34,000 clones, roughly 15% seen once; the top ten hold under 3.5%. The sequencing input was blood. The receptors come from a female donor with papillary thyroid cancer or a benign thyroid nodule (not recorded which). Some clones in this sample may be carry-over from other donors' samples. The CDR3 runs from the conserved cysteine through the conserved F or W. D genes are given only for firm matches. Clone size is not always given. Where it is, it says once, few, many or a class for expanded clones.

v_gene	d_gene	abundance	j_gene	CDR3aa	CDR3nt
TRBV20-1	TRBD2	many	TRBJ2-1	CSATAGGLGNEQFF	TGCAGTGCGACAGCGGGAGGGCTGGGAAATGAGCAGTTCTTC
TRBV20-1	TRBD2	many	TRBJ2-7	CSIKSGMGYEQYF	TGCAGTATAAAAAGCGGGATGGGGTACGAGCAGTACTTC
TRBV19	TRBD1	once	TRBJ2-6	CASKTRDSFSGANVLTF	TGTGCCAGTAAAACCAGGGACAGCTTCTCTGGGGCCAACGTCCTGACTTTC
TRBV20-1	TRBD1	many	TRBJ1-1	CSARGGGQGVNTEAFF	TGCAGTGCTAGAGGGGGGGGACAGGGGGTGAACACTGAAGCTTTCTTT
TRBV10-3	TRBD2	medium-sized	TRBJ2-7	CAISEREGRWEQYF	TGTGCCATCAGTGAGCGGGAGGGCCGGTGGGAGCAGTACTTC
TRBV9	TRBD1	many	TRBJ2-2	CASSVSGTGTGELFF	TGTGCCAGCAGCGTATCCGGGACAGGGACCGGGGAGCTGTTTTTT
TRBV20-1	NA	NA	TRBJ2-7	CSAPILRVSRAHSYEQYF	TGCAGTGCCCCCATTCTACGGGTGAGCAGGGCCCACTCCTACGAGCAGTACTTC
TRBV7-9	NA	many	TRBJ2-3	CASSPGDTLSTDTQYF	TGTGCCAGCAGCCCAGGGGACACCTTGAGCACAGATACGCAGTATTTT
TRBV18	TRBD2	many	TRBJ2-3	CASSLSTSGLSWSDTQYF	TGTGCCAGCTCACTCTCGACTAGCGGACTATCTTGGTCAGATACGCAGTATTTT
TRBV6-1	TRBD1	NA	TRBJ2-6	CASSGLGQGTGANVLTF	TGTGCCAGCAGCGGCCTTGGACAGGGTACCGGGGCCAACGTCCTGACTTTC
TRBV19	NA	many	TRBJ2-3	CASSMTSSDTQYF	TGTGCCAGTAGTATGACTAGTTCAGATACGCAGTATTTT
TRBV6-1	NA	many	TRBJ1-1	CASRYGRSEAFF	TGTGCCAGCAGGTACGGGAGGAGTGAAGCTTTCTTT
TRBV27	NA	many	TRBJ2-7	CASSLFGGGAYEQYF	TGTGCCAGCAGTTTATTCGGTGGAGGGGCCTACGAGCAGTACTTC
TRBV9	NA	many	TRBJ2-1	CASSGGAPSSYNEQFF	TGTGCCAGCAGCGGCGGAGCGCCGAGCTCCTACAATGAGCAGTTCTTC
TRBV11-1	TRBD2	NA	TRBJ2-2	CVSSPFGGTNTGQLFF	TGTGTCAGCAGCCCATTCGGGGGGACGAACACCGGGCAGCTGTTTTTT
TRBV28	TRBD1	many	TRBJ1-5	CAGRYTGEYQPQHF	TGTGCCGGCAGGTACACAGGGGAGTATCAGCCCCAGCATTTT
TRBV5-1	TRBD2	few	TRBJ2-7	CANSTIAGSSYEHYF	TGCGCCAACAGCACGATAGCGGGGAGCTCCTACGAGCATTACTTC
TRBV10-2	NA	few	TRBJ1-5	CASIQVYNQPQHF	TGCGCCAGCATACAGGTGTACAATCAGCCCCAGCATTTT
TRBV5-1	NA	many	TRBJ2-2	CASSSYPGELFF	TGCGCCAGCAGCTCCTATCCCGGGGAGCTGTTTTTT
TRBV20-1	TRBD2	many	TRBJ2-7	CSANLGEREAYEQYF	TGCAGTGCTAACCTTGGGGAGCGGGAAGCCTACGAGCAGTACTTC
TRBV5-6	NA	many	TRBJ1-5	CASSSYGRGWQPQHF	TGTGCCAGCAGCTCCTACGGCAGGGGATGGCAGCCCCAGCATTTT
TRBV5-1	TRBD1	NA	TRBJ2-3	CSSTWGQSSTDTQYF	TGCTCCAGCACTTGGGGACAGTCTAGCACAGATACGCAGTATTTT
TRBV2	TRBD1	once	TRBJ2-2	CASRPGTGGNTGEPFF	TGTGCCAGCAGACCTGGGACAGGTGGGAACACCGGGGAGCCGTTTTTT
TRBV15	NA	many	TRBJ2-7	CATSPGGGSCLLKQYF	TGTGCCACCAGCCCCGGGGGCGGATCGTGTTTATTAAAGCAGTACTTC
TRBV5-1	TRBD2	NA	TRBJ2-1	CASSRGALAGGLNEQFF	TGCGCCAGCAGCAGGGGTGCTCTAGCGGGGGGGCTCAATGAGCAGTTCTTC
TRBV5-4	TRBD2	many	TRBJ2-7	CASSLGTSGRRSGEQYF	TGTGCCAGCAGCTTGGGGACTAGCGGGAGAAGGTCGGGCGAGCAGTACTTC
TRBV19	TRBD2	many	TRBJ2-3	CATRGPGLAGGIDTQYF	TGTGCCACCAGGGGACCCGGACTAGCGGGAGGTATAGATACGCAGTATTTT
TRBV7-8	NA	many	TRBJ2-1	CASSFSDEQFF	TGTGCCAGCAGCTTTTCCGATGAGCAGTTCTTC
TRBV18	TRBD2	many	TRBJ2-1	CASSPYGTGLTNNEQFF	TGTGCCAGCTCACCATACGGGACGGGACTAACCAACAATGAGCAGTTCTTC
TRBV20-1	TRBD2	many	TRBJ2-5	CSGRPGGETQYF	TGCAGTGGGCGGCCGGGAGGGGAGACCCAGTACTTC
TRBV2	NA	many	TRBJ1-1	CASSEAAMNTEAFF	TGTGCCAGCAGTGAAGCGGCTATGAACACTGAAGCTTTCTTT
TRBV7-2	TRBD1	once	TRBJ2-2	CASSLRQGAYGELFF	TGTGCCAGCAGCTTAAGACAGGGGGCGTACGGGGAGCTGTTTTTT
TRBV5-1	TRBD2	many	TRBJ2-7	CASSLGGSSGNSYEQYF	TGCGCCAGCAGCTTGGGAGGTTCTAGCGGGAACTCCTACGAGCAGTACTTC
TRBV6-1	NA	few	TRBJ2-7	CASERQIYEQYF	TGTGCCAGCGAAAGGCAAATCTACGAGCAGTACTTC
TRBV6-1	NA	many	TRBJ2-6	CASSEVSGSGANVLTF	TGTGCCAGCAGTGAAGTATCCGGGTCTGGGGCCAACGTCCTGACTTTC
TRBV28	TRBD2	many	TRBJ2-3	CASSPLAGGRHDTQYF	TGTGCCAGCAGCCCTTTAGCGGGAGGCCGCCACGATACGCAGTATTTT
TRBV10-2	NA	few	TRBJ1-1	CASRDRMNTEDFF	TGCGCCAGCAGAGACAGGATGAACACTGAAGATTTCTTT